Detailed here is one T cell receptor beta chain. The CDR3 runs to 15 residues. From germline, CDR1 is SGHRS and CDR2 YFSETQ. V shed 1 base and J 5 bases; nucleotides not matched to a gene: 7. This table comes from immunoSEQ multiplex PCR, and its TCRdb copy is limited to in-frame clones, with some not included. The sample shows some 330,000 clones, more than 70% of them seen only once. This entry is derived from a study of blood T cell repertoires in COVID-19. Turning to the study itself: Acute and convalescent COVID-19 specimens originated in the United States, Italy and Spain.

Living in 24 US areas, the participants were between 18 and 89 years of age. Participant-given clinical history determined each cohort assignment. This rearrangement joins TRBV5-1 to TRBJ2-5; 8 nucleotides align to TRBD2. Sequencing was done on a sample of PBMCs or T cells enriched from blood (not recorded which). This sequence was found in a man aged 35 to 55 in a cohort exposed to, infected with or recovered from COVID-19 (not recorded which). The CDR3 sequence is CASSLFRAGEETQYF. CDR3 bases: TGCGCCAGCAGCTTGTTTCGAGCGGGAGAGGAGACCCAGTACTTC. The variable domain in full, with the rest retrieved from reference TRBV5-1 and TRBJ2-5, is KAGVTQTPRYLIKTRGQQVTLSCSPISGHRSVSWYQQTPGQGLQFLFEYFSETQRNKGNFPGRFSGRQFSNSRSEMNVSTLELGDSALYLCASSLFRAGEETQYFGPGTRLLVL.